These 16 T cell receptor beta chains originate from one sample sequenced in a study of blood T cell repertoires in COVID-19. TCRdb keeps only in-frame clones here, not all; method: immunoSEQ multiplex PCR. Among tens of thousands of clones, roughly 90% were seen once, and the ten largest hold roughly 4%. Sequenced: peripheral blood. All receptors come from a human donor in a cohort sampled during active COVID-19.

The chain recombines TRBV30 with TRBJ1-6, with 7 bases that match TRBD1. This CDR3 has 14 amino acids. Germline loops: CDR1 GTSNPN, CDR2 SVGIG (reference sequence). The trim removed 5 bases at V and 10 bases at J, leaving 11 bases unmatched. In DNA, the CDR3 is TGTGCCTGGGTAGGGACAGACCCCTGGTCACCCCTCCACTTT. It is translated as CAWVGTDPWSPLHF.

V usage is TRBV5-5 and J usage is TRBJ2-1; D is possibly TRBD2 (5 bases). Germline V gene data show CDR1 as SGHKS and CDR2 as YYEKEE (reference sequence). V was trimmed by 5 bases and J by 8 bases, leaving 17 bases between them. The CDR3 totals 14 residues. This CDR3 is CASRTASKRDEQFF. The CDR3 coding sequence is TGTGCCAGCAGGACGGCATCAAAGAGGGATGAGCAGTTCTTC.

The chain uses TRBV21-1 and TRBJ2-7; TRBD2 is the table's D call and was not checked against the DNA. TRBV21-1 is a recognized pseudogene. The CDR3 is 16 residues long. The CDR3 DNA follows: TGTGCCAGCAGCAGGTCCCCCCGTCTAGCGTACCACGAGCAGTACTTC. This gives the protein CASSRSPRLAYHEQYF.

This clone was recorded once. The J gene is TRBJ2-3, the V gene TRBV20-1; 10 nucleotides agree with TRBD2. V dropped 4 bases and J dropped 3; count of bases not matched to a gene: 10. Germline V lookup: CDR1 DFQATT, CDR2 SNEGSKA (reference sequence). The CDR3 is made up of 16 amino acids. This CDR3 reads CSATDPGLAHTDTQYF. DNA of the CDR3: TGCAGTGCTACTGATCCGGGACTAGCGCATACAGATACGCAGTATTTT.

The CDR3 spells CASSTGWGTVNTGELFF. The CDR3 DNA reads as TGTGCCAGCAGTACAGGGTGGGGGACGGTGAACACCGGGGAGCTGTTTTTT. The chain recombines TRBV27 with TRBJ2-2; a possible D gene is TRBD1 (6 bases). The V gene lost 5 bases and the J gene lost 1 base, with 17 bases spanning the gap. Germline assignment: CDR1 MNHEY and CDR2 SMNVEV (reference sequence). This CDR3 has 17 amino acids.

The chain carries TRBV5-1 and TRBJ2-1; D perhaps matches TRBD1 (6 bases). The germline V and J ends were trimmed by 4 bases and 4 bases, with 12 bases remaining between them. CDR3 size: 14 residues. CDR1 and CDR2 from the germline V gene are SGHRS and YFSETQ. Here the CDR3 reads CASSRTTGYNEQFF. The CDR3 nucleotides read TGCGCCAGCAGCCGCACGACAGGTTACAATGAGCAGTTCTTC. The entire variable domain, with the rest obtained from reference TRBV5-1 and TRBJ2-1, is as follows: KAGVTQTPRYLIKTRGQQVTLSCSPISGHRSVSWYQQTPGQGLQFLFEYFSETQRNKGNFPGRFSGRQFSNSRSEMNVSTLELGDSALYLCASSRTTGYNEQFFGPGTRLTVL.

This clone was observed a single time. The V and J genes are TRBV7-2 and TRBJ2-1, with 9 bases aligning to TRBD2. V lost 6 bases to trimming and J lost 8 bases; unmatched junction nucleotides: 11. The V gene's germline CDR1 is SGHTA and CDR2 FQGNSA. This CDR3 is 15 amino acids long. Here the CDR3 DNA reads TGTGCCAGCAGTGTTCTAGCGGGGACCAACGATGAGCAGTTCTTC. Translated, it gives CASSVLAGTNDEQFF.

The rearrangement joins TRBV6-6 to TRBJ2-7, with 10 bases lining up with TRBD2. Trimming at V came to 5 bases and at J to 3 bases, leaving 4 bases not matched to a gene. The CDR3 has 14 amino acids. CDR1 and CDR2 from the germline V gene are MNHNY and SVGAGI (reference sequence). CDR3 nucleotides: TGTGCCAGCAGTCCCGGGACTAGCGACTACGAGCAGTACTTC. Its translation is CASSPGTSDYEQYF.

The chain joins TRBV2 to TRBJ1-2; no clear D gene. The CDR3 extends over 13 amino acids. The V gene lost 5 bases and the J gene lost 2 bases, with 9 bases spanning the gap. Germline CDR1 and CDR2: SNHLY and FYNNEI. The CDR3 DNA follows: TGTGCCAGCAGTCTGAAGAGGAACTATGGCTACACCTTC. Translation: CASSLKRNYGYTF.

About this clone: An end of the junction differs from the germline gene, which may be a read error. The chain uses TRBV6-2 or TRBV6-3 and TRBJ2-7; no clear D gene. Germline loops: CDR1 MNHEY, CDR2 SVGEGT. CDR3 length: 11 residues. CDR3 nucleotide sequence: TGTGCCAGCAGTTATGGGCCCAGTACCATCTTC. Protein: CASSYGPSTIF.

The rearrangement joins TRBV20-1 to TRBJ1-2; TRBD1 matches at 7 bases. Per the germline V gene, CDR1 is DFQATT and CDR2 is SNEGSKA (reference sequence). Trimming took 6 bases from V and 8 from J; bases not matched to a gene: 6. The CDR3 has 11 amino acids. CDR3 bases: TGCAGTGCCGAGGGGGCGGAGGGCTACACCTTC. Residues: CSAEGAEGYTF.

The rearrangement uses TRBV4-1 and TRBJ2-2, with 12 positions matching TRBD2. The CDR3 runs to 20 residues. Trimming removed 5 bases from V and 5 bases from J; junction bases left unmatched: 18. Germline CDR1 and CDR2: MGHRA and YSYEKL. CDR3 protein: CASSREGLAGGRGRTGELFF. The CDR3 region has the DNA TGCGCCAGCAGCAGAGAAGGGCTAGCGGGGGGGCGTGGTAGGACCGGGGAGCTGTTTTTT.

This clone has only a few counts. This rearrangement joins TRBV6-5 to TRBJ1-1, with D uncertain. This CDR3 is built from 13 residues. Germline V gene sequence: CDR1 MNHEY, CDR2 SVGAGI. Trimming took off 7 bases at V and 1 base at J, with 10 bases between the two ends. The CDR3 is CASTYEGNTEAFF. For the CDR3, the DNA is TGTGCCAGCACCTATGAGGGGAACACTGAAGCTTTCTTT.

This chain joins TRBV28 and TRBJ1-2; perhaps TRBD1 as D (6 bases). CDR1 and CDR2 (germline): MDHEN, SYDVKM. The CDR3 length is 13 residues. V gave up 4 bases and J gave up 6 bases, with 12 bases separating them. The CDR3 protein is CASSSQGWDGYTF. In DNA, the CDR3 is TGTGCCAGCAGTTCACAGGGTTGGGATGGCTACACCTTC.

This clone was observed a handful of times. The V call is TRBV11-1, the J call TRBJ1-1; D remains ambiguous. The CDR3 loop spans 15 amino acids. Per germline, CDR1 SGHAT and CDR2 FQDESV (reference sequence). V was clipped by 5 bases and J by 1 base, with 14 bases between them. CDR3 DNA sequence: TGTGCCAGCAGCCCGTATCCGAGCGGGAACACTGAAGCTTTCTTT. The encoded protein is CASSPYPSGNTEAFF.

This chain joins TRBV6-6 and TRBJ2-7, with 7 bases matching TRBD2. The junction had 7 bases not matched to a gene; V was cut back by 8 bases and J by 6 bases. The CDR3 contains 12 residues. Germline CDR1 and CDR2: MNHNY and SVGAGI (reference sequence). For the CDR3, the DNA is TGTGCCAGCGATTCGGGAGGAATCGAGCAGTACTTC. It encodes CASDSGGIEQYF.